This TCR beta chain was sequenced in a study of Graves' ophthalmopathy and Graves' hyperthyroidism. Study outcomes and limitations: Thyroid clonotypes that were expanded above 0.001 frequency mostly also appeared in blood.

The CDR3 has 16 residues. J lost 4 bases, V lost 2 bases, and 7 bases had no gene match. Per the germline V gene, CDR1 is SGHAT and CDR2 is FQNNGV. This clonotype was counted a few times. Its target is not known. The authors amplified TCR beta CDR3 regions, and they did so from RNA transcripts for repertoire sequencing. HTBI-primed RT-PCR formed the first round, and a multiplex PCR formed the second. Each CDR3 protein is one row after TCRdb ran MiXCR on the multiplex PCR reads. The table has hundreds of thousands of distinct CDR3 sequences, around 20% seen once. Researchers turned away patients with other autoimmune diseases, uncontrolled infections, pregnancy or lactation.

The clonotype originates from a woman in her late teens or twenties with stable Graves' hyperthyroidism. V usage is TRBV11-2 and J usage is TRBJ2-7; 11 nucleotides line up with TRBD1. Sample: peripheral blood. The CDR3 region is CASSLQGQGAGYEQYF. CDR3 coding DNA: TGTGCCAGCAGCTTACAAGGACAGGGGGCAGGGTACGAGCAGTACTTC.